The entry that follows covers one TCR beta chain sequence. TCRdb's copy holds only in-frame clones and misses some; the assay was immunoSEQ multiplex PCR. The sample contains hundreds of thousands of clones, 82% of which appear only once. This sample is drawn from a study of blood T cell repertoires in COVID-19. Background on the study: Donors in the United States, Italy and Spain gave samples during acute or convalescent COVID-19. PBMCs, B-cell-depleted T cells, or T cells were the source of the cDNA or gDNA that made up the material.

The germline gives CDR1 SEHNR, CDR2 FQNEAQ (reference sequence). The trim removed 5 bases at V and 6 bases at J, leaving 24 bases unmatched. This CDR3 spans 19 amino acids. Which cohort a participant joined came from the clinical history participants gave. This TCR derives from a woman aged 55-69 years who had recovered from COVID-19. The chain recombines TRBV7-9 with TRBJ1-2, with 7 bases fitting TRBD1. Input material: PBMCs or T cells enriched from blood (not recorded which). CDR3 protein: CASSTRREGARPSKDGYTF. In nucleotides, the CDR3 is TGTGCCAGCAGCACCCGACGTGAGGGGGCGCGACCCTCGAAGGATGGCTACACCTTC. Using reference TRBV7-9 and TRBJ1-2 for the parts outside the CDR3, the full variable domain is DTGVSQNPRHKITKRGQNVTFRCDPISEHNRLYWYRQTLGQGPEFLTYFQNEAQLEKSRLLSDRFSAERPKGSFSTLEIQRTEQGDSAMYLCASSTRREGARPSKDGYTFGSGTRLTVV.